Sequencing of this T cell receptor (beta chain) was carried out in a study of cytomegalovirus exposure and HLA in healthy donors. PCR used 60 Vbeta primers and 13 Jbeta primers. The data were produced by immunoSEQ multiplex PCR, yet TCRdb's version contains in-frame clones alone and is incomplete. The sample contains about 94,000 clones, around 66% of which appear only once. This receptor was identified in a young man in good health and CMV-seronegative. Sequences were obtained from PBMCs.

CDR3 bases: TGTGCCAGCAGCTTAGAGTCCCGACAGTCCTACGAGCAGTACTTC. This encodes CASSLESRQSYEQYF. The rearrangement links TRBV7-8 to TRBJ2-5, with D possibly matching TRBD1 (5 bases). The DNA matches TRBJ2-7 better at its end, which makes the J call doubtful. CDR3 length: 15 residues. From germline, CDR1 is SGHVS and CDR2 FQNEAQ.